The present T cell receptor beta chain was sequenced within a study of long-term antiretroviral therapy in people with HIV. Study-level results: HIV repertoire CDR3 lengths ranged less widely than those of controls. Information on adherence, resistance and therapy changes was unavailable.

Investigators performed immunoSEQ version v3.0 at survey level. Profiling relied on immunoSEQ multiplex PCR, and the TCRdb table lists in-frame clones only, not all of them. The sample lists tens of thousands of clones; around 87% were seen once. This clone has a handful of counts. The antigen is unknown. Deletions cut 1 base from V and 4 bases from J, with 8 bases between. The CDR3 is 14 residues long. Germline V gene lookup returns CDR1 SGHTA and CDR2 FQGNSA. The source material was unsorted PBMCs, sampled around 2.6 years after starting antiretroviral therapy. The receptor comes from a man aged 40-55 years with HIV. The chain employs TRBV7-2 and TRBJ1-3, with D uncertain. CDR3 residues: CASSLEHLGNTIYF. DNA of the CDR3: TGTGCCAGCAGCTTAGAACACCTGGGAAACACCATATATTTT.